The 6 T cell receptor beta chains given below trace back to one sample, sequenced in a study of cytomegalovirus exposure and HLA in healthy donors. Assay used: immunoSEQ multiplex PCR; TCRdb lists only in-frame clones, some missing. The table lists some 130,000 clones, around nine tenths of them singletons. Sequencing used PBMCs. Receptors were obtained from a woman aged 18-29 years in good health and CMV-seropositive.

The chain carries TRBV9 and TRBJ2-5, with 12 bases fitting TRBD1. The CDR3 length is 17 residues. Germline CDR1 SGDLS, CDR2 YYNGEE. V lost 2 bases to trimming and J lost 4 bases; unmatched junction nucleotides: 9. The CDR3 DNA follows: TGTGCCAGCAGCGTGGGGCCGGGACAGGGGGCGCCAGAGACCCAGTACTTC. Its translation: CASSVGPGQGAPETQYF.

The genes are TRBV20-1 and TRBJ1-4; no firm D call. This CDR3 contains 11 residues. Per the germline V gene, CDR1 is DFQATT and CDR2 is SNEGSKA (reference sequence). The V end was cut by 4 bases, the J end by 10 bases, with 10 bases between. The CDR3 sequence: CSANNGRKLFF. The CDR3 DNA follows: TGCAGTGCTAACAATGGGAGAAAACTGTTTTTT.

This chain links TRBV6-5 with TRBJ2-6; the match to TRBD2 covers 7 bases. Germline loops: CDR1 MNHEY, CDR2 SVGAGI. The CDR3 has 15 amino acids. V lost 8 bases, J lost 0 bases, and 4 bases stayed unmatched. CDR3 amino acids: CASRLALSGANVLTF. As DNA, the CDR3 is TGTGCCAGCCGACTAGCCCTCTCTGGGGCCAACGTCCTGACTTTC.

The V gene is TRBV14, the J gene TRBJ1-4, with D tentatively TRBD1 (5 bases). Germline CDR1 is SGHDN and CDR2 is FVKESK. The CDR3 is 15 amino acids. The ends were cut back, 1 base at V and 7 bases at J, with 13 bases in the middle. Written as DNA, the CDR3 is TGTGCCAGCAGCCAAGCTGGCAGGGCATTTGAAAAACTGTTTTTT. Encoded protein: CASSQAGRAFEKLFF.

The CDR3 DNA sequence: TGTGCCAGCAGCTTAGGACTGAACAATGAGCAGTTCTTC. It codes for CASSLGLNNEQFF. V is TRBV7-9 and J is TRBJ2-1; D not resolved. The germline V gene has CDR1 SEHNR and CDR2 FQNEAQ (reference sequence). V was clipped by 1 base and J by 5 bases, with 6 bases between them. This CDR3 comprises 13 residues.

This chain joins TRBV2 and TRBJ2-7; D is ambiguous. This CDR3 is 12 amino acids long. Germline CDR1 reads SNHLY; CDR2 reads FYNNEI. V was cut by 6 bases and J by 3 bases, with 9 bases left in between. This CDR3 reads CASSGDFYEQYF. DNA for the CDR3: TGTGCCAGCAGCGGAGATTTCTACGAGCAGTACTTC.